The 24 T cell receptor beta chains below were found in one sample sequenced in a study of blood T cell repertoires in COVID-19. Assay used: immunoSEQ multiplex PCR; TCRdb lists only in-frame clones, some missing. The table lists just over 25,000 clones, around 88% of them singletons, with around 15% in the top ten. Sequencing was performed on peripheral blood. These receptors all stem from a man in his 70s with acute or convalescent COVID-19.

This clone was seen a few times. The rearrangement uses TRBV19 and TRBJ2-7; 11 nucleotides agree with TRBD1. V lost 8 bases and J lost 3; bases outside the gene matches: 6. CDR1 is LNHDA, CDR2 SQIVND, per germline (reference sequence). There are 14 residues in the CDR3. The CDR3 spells CASSSGTGGYEQYF. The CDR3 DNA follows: TGTGCCAGTTCCTCCGGGACAGGGGGCTACGAGCAGTACTTC. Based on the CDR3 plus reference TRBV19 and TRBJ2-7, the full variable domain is DGGITQSPKYLFRKEGQNVTLSCEQNLNHDAMYWYRQDPGQGLRLIYYSQIVNDFQKGDIAEGYSVSREKKESFPLTVTSAQKNPTAFYLCASSSGTGGYEQYFGPGTRLTVT.

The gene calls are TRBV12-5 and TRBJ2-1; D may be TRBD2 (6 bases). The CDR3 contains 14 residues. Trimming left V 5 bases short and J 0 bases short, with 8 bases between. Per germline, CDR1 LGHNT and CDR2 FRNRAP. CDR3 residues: CASGREFSYNEQFF. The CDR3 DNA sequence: TGTGCTAGTGGTCGGGAGTTCTCCTACAATGAGCAGTTCTTC.

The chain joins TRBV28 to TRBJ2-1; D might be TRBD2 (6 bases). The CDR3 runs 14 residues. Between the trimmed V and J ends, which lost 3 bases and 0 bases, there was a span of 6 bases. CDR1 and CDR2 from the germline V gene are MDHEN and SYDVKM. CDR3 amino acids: CASSLGGSYNEQFF. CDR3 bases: TGTGCCAGCAGTTTGGGGGGCTCCTACAATGAGCAGTTCTTC.

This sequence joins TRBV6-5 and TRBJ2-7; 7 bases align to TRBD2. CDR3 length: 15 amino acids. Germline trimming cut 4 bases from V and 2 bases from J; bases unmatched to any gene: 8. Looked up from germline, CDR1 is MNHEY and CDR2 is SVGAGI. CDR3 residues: CASSSRGGAAYEQYF. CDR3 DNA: TGTGCCAGCAGTTCCCGGGGAGGGGCGGCCTACGAGCAGTACTTC.

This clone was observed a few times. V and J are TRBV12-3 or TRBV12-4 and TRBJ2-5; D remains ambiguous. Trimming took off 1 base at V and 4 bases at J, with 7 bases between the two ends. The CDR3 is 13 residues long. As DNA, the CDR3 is TGTGCCAGCAGTTTAGGTACAAGAGAGACCCAGTACTTC. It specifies CASSLGTRETQYF.

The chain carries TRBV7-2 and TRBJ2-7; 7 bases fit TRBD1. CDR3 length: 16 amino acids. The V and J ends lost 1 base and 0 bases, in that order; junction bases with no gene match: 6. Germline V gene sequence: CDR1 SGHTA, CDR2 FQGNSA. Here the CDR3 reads CASSLEGTVASYEQYF. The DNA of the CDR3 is TGTGCCAGCAGCTTAGAAGGGACAGTTGCCTCCTACGAGCAGTACTTC.

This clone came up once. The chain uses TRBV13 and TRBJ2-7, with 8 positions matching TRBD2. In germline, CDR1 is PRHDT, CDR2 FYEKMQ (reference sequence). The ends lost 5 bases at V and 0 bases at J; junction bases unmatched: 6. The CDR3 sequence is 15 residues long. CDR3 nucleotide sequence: TGTGCCAGCAGCCGAGAGGCGGGGGGCTCCTACGAGCAGTACTTC. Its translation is CASSREAGGSYEQYF. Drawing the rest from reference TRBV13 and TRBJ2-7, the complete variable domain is AAGVIQSPRHLIKEKRETATLKCYPIPRHDTVYWYQQGPGQDPQFLISFYEKMQSDKGSIPDRFSAQQFSDYHSELNMSSLELGDSALYFCASSREAGGSYEQYFGPGTRLTVT.

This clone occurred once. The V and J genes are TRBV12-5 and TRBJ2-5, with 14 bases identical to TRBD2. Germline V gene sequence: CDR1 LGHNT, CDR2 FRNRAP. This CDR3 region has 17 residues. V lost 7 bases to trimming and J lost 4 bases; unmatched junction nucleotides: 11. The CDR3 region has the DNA TGTGCTAGTGCCTCGGGACTAGCGGGAGTCCCCGGAGAGACCCAGTACTTC. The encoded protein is CASASGLAGVPGETQYF.

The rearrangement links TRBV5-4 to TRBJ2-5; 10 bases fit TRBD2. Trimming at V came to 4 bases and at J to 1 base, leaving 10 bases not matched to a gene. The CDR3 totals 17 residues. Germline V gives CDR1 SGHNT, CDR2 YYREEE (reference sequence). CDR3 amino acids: CASSAPGLARLQETQYF. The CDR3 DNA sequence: TGTGCCAGCAGCGCTCCGGGACTAGCGAGACTCCAAGAGACCCAGTACTTC.

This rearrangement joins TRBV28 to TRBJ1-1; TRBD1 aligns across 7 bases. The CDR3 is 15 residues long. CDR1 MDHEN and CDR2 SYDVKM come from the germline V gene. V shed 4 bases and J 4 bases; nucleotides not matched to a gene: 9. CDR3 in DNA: TGTGCCAGCAGTTACGGCGGCCAGGGGGGCACTGAAGCTTTCTTT. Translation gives CASSYGGQGGTEAFF.

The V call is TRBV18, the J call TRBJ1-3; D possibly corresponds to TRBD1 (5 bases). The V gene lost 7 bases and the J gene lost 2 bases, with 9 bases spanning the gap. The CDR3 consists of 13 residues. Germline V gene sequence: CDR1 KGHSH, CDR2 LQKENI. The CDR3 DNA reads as TGTGCCAGCTGGGGGGACCCTGGAAACACCATATATTTT. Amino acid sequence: CASWGDPGNTIYF.

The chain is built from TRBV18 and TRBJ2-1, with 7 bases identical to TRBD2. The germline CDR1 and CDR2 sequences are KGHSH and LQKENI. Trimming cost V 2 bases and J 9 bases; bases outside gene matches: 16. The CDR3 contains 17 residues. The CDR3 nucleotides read TGTGCCAGCTCACCATCCCAGGCGGGAGCTCTGGGTGGTGAGCAGTTCTTC. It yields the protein CASSPSQAGALGGEQFF.

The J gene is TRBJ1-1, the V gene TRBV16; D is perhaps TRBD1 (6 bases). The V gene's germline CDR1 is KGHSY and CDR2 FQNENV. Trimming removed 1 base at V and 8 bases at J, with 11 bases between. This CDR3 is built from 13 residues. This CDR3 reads CASSQWLGQEAFF. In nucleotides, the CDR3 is TGTGCCAGCAGCCAATGGCTGGGACAAGAAGCTTTCTTT.

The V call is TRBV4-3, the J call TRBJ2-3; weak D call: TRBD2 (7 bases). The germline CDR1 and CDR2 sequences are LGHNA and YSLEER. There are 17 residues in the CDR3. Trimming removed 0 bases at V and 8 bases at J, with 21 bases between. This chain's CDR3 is CASSQDRGGSPSSTQYF. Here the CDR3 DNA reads TGCGCCAGCAGCCAAGACAGGGGCGGGAGCCCCTCAAGTACGCAGTATTTT.

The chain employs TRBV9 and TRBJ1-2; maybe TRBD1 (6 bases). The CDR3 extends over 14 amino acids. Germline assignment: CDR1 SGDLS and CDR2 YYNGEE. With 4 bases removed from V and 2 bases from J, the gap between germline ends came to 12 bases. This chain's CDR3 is CASSRDRTNYGYTF. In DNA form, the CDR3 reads TGTGCCAGCAGCCGAGACAGGACAAACTATGGCTACACCTTC.

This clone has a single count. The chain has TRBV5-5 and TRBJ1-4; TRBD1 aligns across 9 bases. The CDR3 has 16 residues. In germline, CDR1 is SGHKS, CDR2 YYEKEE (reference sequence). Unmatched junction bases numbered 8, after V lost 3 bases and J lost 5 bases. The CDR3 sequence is CASSSGGQGYNEKLFF. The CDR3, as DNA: TGTGCCAGCAGCTCTGGTGGACAGGGGTACAATGAAAAACTGTTTTTT.

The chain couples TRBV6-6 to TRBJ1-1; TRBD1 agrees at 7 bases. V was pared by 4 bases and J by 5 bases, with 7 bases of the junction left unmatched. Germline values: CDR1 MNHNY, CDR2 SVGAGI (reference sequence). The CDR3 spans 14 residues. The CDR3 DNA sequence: TGTGCCAGCAGTTCCCAGACAGGGAGAACTGAAGCTTTCTTT. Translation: CASSSQTGRTEAFF.

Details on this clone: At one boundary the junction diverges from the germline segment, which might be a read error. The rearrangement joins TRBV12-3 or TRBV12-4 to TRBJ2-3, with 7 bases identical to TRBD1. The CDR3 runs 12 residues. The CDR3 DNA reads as TGTGCCAGCAGTTCCTCCTCCCCGGGACAGCTTTTT. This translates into CASSSSSPGQLF.

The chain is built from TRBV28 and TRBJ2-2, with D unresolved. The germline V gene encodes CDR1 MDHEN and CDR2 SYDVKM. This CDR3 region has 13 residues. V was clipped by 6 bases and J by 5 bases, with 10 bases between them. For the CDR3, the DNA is TGTGCCAGCAGCCACGAGAGTACCGGGGAGCTGTTTTTT. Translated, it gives CASSHESTGELFF.

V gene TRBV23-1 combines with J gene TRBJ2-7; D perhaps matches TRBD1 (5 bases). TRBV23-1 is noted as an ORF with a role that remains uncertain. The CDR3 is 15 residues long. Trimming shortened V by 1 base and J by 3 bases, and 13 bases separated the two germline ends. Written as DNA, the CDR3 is TGCGCCAGCAGTCAATGGTCAGGGAAGTTCTACGAGCAGTACTTC. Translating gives CASSQWSGKFYEQYF.

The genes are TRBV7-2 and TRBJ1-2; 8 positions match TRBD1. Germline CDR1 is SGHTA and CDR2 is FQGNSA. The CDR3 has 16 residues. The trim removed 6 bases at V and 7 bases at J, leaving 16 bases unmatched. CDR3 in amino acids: CASSDRGGIGLGGYTF. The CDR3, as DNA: TGTGCCAGCAGTGACAGGGGCGGGATTGGTTTGGGTGGCTACACCTTC.

CDR3 bases: TGTGCCAGCAGCTCCCCAACTAGCGGGAGTAACGAGCAGTACTTC. Amino acids: CASSSPTSGSNEQYF. The chain joins TRBV7-2 to TRBJ2-7, with 11 bases lining up with TRBD2. The germline V gene encodes CDR1 SGHTA and CDR2 FQGNSA. The J segment lost 5 bases and the V segment lost 4 bases, leaving 7 bases of the junction unmatched. This CDR3 has 15 amino acids.

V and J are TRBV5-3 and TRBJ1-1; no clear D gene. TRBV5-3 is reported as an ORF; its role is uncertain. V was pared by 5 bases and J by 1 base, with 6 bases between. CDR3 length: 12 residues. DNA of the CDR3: TGTGCCAGAAGGCGGGGGAACACTGAAGCTTTCTTT. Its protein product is CARRRGNTEAFF.

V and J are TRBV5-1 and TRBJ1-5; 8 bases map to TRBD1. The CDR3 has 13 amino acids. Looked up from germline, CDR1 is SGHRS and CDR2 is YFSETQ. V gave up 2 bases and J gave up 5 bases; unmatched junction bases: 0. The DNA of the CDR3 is TGCGCCAGCAGCTTACAGGGGGATCAGCCCCAGCATTTT. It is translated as CASSLQGDQPQHF.